The text below deals with one T cell receptor (beta chain). No cognate antigen has been identified for it. No per-base quality is available; no much larger clone lies one base away. This entry belongs to a study of blood T cell repertoires in COVID-19 (dated by TCRdb to 2019 to 2021). For context, the study as a whole: The collaborator samples originated in the United States, Italy and Spain and spanned the acute and convalescent phases of COVID-19. A freely available public database, intended as a resource for researchers studying the immune response to SARS-CoV-2, is where the repertoires were released. Samples were obtained from the ongoing ImmuneRACE study (first 160 participants) and from some 1,300 subjects provided by 6 global collaborators. Sample metadata almost always included a de-identified subject ID, COVID-19 status, age in years and sex. HLA class I and class II types, where available, came from metadata supplied by the sample provider rather than from assay-based typing. The material from the prospective study consisted of cDNA or gDNA derived from T cells, B-cell-depleted T cells, or PBMCs. Deeply sampled blood TCRbeta repertoires from subjects exposed to, actively infected with, or recovered from COVID-19 were included in the dataset.

The paper as a whole reports these results and caveats: The quantity of clinical and demographic metadata differed by source and by participant and was supplied without curation.

The collaborating institutions used their own protocols to collect whole blood in K2EDTA tubes. For TCRbeta analysis, collaborators shipped samples in one of three forms: frozen whole blood, isolated PBMCs, or DNA extracted from either of those sample types. TCRbeta CDR3 regions were amplified from genomic DNA by means of the immunoSEQ Assay, a bias-controlled multiplex PCR. The authors processed their data as follows. The number of nucleated cells in each sample was estimated by amplification of reference gene primers within the assay. Sequence reads were collapsed and filtered to measure the absolute abundance of every unique TCRbeta CDR3 rearrangement. Productive Simpson clonality was computed per sample as the square root of Simpson's diversity index over productive rearrangements. TCRdb re-hosts the immuneACCESS table, in-frame sequences only. Its copies lack some clones; in the studies checked, an unresolved V gene accounts for under half of them, and the cause for the rest is not known. That table is the source of V, J and clone size, and D and trimming were worked out from the DNA. A total of some 220,000 clones appear in this sample, 84% of them only once. The ten largest clones add up to approximately 10% of the sample.

The germline V gene (reference sequence) provides CDR1 SGHNT and CDR2 YYREEE. The CDR3, from cysteine to phenylalanine, totals 14 residues. Only the CDR3 portion is preserved as DNA: 42 bases, with reading frame beginning at the first base. V gives up 1 base and J gives up 7 bases, and the segment between their germline ends measures 15 bases. Here the chain combines TRBV5-4 and TRBJ2-7; the D gene is perhaps TRBD2, from 6 matching bases. Sequencing used peripheral blood. This TCR was recovered from a man aged 45 to 65 with active or convalescent COVID-19. The sequence in DNA is TGTGCCAGCAGCTTGCACGGGGGAGGTAGGGAGCAGTACTTC. Protein translation: CASSLHGGGREQYF.